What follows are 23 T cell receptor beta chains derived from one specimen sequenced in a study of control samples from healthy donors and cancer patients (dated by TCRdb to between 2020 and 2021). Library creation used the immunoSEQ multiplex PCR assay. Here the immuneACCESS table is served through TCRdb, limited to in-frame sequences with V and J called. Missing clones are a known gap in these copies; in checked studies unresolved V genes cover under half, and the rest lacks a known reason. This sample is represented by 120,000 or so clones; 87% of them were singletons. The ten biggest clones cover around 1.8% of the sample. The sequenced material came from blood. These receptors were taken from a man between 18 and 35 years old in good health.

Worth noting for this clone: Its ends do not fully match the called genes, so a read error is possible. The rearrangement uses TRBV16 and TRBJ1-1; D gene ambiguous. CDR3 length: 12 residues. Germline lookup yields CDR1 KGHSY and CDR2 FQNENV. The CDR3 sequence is CASRQLNTEAFF. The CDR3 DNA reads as TGTGCCAGCCGCCAGTTGAACACTGAAGCTTTCTTT.

CDR3 residues: CASNIRDRNNSPLHF. CDR3 in DNA: TGTGCCAGTAATATCCGGGACAGGAATAATTCACCCCTCCACTTT. The chain links TRBV19 to TRBJ1-6; 8 bases fit TRBD1. This CDR3 is built from 15 residues. The trim removed 7 bases at V and 5 bases at J, leaving 7 bases unmatched. CDR1 and CDR2 (germline): LNHDA, SQIVND (reference sequence).

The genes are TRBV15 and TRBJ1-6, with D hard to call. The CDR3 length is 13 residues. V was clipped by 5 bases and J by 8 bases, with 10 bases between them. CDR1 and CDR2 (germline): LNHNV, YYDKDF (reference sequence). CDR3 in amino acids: CATSSTYDSPLHF. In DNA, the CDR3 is TGTGCCACCAGCTCTACCTACGATTCACCCCTCCACTTT.

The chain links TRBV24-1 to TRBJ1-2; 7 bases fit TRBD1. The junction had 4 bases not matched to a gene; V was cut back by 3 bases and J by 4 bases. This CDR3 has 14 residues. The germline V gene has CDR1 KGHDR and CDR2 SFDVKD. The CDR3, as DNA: TGTGCCACCAGTGATCGACAGGGCGGCTATGGCTACACCTTC. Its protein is CATSDRQGGYGYTF.

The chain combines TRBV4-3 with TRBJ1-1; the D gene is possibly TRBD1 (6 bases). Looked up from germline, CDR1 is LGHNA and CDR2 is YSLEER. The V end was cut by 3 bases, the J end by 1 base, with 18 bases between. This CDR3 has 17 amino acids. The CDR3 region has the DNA TGCGCCAGCAGCCAGGCCCTTACAGGGACGCCGAACACTGAAGCTTTCTTT. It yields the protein CASSQALTGTPNTEAFF.

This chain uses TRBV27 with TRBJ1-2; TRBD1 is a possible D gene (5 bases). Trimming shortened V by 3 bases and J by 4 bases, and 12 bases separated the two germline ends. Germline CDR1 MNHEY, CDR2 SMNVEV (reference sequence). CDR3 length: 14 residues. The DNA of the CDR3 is TGTGCCAGCAGTTTCGGGGGTGGCAGCTATGGCTACACCTTC. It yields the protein CASSFGGGSYGYTF.

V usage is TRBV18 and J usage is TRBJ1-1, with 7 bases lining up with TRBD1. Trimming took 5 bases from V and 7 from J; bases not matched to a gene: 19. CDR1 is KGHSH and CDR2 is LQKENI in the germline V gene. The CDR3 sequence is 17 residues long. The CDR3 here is CASSLGIQGPRMGEAFF. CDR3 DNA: TGTGCCAGCTCATTGGGGATACAGGGGCCCCGAATGGGTGAAGCTTTCTTT. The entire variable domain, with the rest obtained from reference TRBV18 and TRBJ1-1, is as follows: NAGVMQNPRHLVRRRGQEARLRCSPMKGHSHVYWYRQLPEEGLKFMVYLQKENIIDESGMPKERFSAEFPKEGPSILRIQQVVRGDSAAYFCASSLGIQGPRMGEAFFGQGTRLTVV.

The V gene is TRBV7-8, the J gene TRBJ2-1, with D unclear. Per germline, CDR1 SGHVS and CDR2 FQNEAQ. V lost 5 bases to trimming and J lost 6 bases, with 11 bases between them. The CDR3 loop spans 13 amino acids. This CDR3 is CASSHIRLNEQFF. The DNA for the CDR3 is TGTGCCAGCAGCCACATACGGCTCAATGAGCAGTTCTTC.

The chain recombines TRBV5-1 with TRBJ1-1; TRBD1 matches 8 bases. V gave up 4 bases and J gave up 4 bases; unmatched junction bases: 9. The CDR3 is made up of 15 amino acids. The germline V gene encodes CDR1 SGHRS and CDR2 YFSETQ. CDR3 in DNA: TGCGCCAGCAGCACCCGGACAGGGAGGGGCACTGAAGCTTTCTTT. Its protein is CASSTRTGRGTEAFF.

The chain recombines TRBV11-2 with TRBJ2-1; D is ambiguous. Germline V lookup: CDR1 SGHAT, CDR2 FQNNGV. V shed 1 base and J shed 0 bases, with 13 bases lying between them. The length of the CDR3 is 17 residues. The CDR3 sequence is CASSLGRTVSSYNEQFF. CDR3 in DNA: TGTGCCAGCAGCTTAGGGCGGACCGTGAGCTCCTACAATGAGCAGTTCTTC.

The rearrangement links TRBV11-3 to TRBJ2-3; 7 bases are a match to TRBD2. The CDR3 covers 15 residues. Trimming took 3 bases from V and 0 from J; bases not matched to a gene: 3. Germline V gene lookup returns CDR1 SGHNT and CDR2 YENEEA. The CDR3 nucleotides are TGTGCCAGCAGCTTGGACGGGGGGAGCACAGATACGCAGTATTTT. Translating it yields CASSLDGGSTDTQYF.

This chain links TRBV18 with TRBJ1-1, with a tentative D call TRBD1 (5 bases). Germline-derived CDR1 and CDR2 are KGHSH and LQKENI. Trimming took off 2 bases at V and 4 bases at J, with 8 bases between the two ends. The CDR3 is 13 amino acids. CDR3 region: CASSPGRATEAFF. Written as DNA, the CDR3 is TGTGCCAGCTCACCAGGCAGGGCCACTGAAGCTTTCTTT.

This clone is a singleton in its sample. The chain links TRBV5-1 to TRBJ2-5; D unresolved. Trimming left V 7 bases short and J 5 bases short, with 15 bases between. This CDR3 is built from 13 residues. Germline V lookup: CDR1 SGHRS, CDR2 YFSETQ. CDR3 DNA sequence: TGCGCCAGCTCAACCGGAGAAGCCGAGACCCAGTACTTC. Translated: CASSTGEAETQYF.

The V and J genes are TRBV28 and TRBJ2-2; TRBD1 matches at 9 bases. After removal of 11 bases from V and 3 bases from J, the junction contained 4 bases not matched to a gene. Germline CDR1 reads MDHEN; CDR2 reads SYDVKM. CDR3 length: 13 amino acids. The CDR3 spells CALDRGDTGELFF. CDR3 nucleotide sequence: TGTGCCCTGGACAGGGGAGACACCGGGGAGCTGTTTTTT.

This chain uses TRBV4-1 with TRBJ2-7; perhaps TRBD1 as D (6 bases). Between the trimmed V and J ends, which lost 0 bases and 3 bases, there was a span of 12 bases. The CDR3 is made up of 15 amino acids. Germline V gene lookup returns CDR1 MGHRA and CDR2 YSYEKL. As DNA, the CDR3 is TGCGCCAGCAGCCAAGAGGTCAGGGGAGTCTACGAGCAGTACTTC. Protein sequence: CASSQEVRGVYEQYF.

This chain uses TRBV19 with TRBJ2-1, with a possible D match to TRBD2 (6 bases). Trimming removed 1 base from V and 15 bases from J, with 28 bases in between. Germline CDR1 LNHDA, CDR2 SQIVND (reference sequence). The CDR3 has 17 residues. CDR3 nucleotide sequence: TGTGCCAGTAGTATAGGAAGGCACCAGCCCGATATCGTCGGGGGGTTCTTC. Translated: CASSIGRHQPDIVGGFF.

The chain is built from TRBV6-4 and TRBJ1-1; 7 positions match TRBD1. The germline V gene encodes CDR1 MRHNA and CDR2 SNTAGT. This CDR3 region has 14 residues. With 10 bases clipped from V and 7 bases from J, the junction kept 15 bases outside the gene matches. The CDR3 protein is CATSATGQEDEAFF. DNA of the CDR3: TGTGCCACCTCAGCGACCGGACAGGAAGATGAAGCTTTCTTT.

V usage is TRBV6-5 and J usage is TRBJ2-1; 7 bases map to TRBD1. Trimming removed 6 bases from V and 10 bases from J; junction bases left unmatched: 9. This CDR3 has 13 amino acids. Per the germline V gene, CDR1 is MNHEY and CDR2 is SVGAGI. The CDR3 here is CASRQLRGREQFF. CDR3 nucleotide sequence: TGTGCCAGCAGGCAACTTAGGGGGCGCGAGCAGTTCTTC.

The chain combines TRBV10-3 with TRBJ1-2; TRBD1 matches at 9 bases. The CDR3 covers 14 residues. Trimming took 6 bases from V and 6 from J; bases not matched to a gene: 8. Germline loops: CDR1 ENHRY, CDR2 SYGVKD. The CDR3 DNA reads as TGTGCCATCAGATCCTTGACAGGGGGTGATGGCTACACCTTC. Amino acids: CAIRSLTGGDGYTF.

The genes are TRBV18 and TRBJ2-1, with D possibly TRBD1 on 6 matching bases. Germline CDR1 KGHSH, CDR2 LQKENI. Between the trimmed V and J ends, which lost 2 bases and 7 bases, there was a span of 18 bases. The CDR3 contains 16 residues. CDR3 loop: CASSPNQGTGRNEQFF. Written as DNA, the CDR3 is TGTGCCAGCTCACCAAACCAAGGAACAGGGAGAAATGAGCAGTTCTTC.

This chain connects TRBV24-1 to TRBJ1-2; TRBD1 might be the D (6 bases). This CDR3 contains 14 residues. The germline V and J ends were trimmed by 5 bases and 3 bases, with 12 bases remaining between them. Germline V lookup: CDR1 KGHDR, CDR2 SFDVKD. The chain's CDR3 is CATSAPGTYYGYTF. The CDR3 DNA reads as TGTGCCACCAGTGCTCCCGGGACATACTATGGCTACACCTTC.

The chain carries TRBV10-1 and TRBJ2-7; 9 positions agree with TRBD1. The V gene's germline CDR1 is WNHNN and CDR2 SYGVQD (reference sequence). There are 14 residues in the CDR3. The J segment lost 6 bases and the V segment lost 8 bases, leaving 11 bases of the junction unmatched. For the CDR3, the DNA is TGCGCCAGCGGTTTGGGGACAGGGACCGCCGAGCAGTACTTC. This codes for CASGLGTGTAEQYF.

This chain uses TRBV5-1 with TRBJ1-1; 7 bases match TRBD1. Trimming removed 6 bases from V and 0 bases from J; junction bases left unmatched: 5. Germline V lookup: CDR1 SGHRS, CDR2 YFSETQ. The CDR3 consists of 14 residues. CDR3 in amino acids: CASTGTALNTEAFF. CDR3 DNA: TGCGCCAGCACCGGGACAGCCTTGAACACTGAAGCTTTCTTT.